Below, 4 T cell receptor beta chains from the same sample are listed, as sequenced in a study of shared clonotypes between healthy human individuals. Clones were sequenced by immunoSEQ multiplex PCR, and TCRdb holds only the in-frame ones, with some missing. The sample shows about 1.1 million clones, roughly 80% of them seen only once. The specimen sequenced was memory CD4+ T cells from PBMCs. Subset specified: CD45RA-negative fraction. The receptors derive from a young man in good health. Some clones in this sample may be carry-over from other donors' samples.

The V and J genes are TRBV19 and TRBJ1-2; 11 bases line up with TRBD1. The germline V gene encodes CDR1 LNHDA and CDR2 SQIVND (reference sequence). V gave up 6 bases and J gave up 10 bases; unmatched junction bases: 7. There are 13 residues in the CDR3. The CDR3 DNA reads as TGTGCCAGTAGCAAGGGACAGGGGGGATCCTACACCTTC. This codes for CASSKGQGGSYTF.

This chain connects TRBV28 to TRBJ2-1; TRBD2 agrees at 13 bases. This CDR3 is built from 15 residues. CDR1 and CDR2 from the germline V gene are MDHEN and SYDVKM. With 8 bases clipped from V and 6 bases from J, the junction kept 7 bases outside the gene matches. In nucleotides, the CDR3 is TGTGCCAGCTTGACTAGCGGGAGGACTATCAATGAGCAGTTCTTC. It is translated as CASLTSGRTINEQFF.

This clone came up many times. J is TRBJ1-1 and V is TRBV7-8; D gene unclear. The CDR3 length is 11 residues. Trimming shortened V by 6 bases and J by 4 bases, and 6 bases separated the two germline ends. Germline V gives CDR1 SGHVS, CDR2 FQNEAQ. CDR3 bases: TGTGCCAGCAGAAAGGGCACTGAAGCTTTCTTT. It is translated as CASRKGTEAFF.

The chain has TRBV5-1 and TRBJ2-7, with 9 bases fitting TRBD2. The CDR3 is 14 residues long. With V trimmed by 6 bases and J by 6 bases, 10 bases remained unmatched. Germline CDR1 and CDR2: SGHRS and YFSETQ. CDR3 sequence reads: CASMASGTWSEQYF. Here the CDR3 DNA reads TGCGCCAGCATGGCTAGCGGGACTTGGAGCGAGCAGTACTTC. Looking up the rest from reference TRBV5-1 and TRBJ2-7 gives the full variable domain: KAGVTQTPRYLIKTRGQQVTLSCSPISGHRSVSWYQQTPGQGLQFLFEYFSETQRNKGNFPGRFSGRQFSNSRSEMNVSTLELGDSALYLCASMASGTWSEQYFGPGTRLTVT.